The clone carrying this T cell receptor (beta chain) was recorded only once. The sample originates from a study of blood T cell repertoires in COVID-19. The overall study: The United States, Italy and Spain provided the acute and convalescent COVID-19 samples.

V lost 4 bases and J lost 0, with 5 bases in between. CDR1 is MRHNA, CDR2 SNTAGT, per germline. This CDR3 is 13 amino acids long. The assay was immunoSEQ multiplex PCR, and TCRdb's table has in-frame clones only and misses some. The table has 150,000 to 200,000 clones, around 87% seen once. The sample consisted of peripheral blood. The receptor was derived from a woman under 30 who had recovered from COVID-19. The chain couples TRBV6-4 to TRBJ2-3, with no clear D. CDR3 region: CASSAGSTDTQYF. The CDR3 nucleotides read TGTGCCAGCAGTGCCGGGAGCACAGATACGCAGTATTTT.